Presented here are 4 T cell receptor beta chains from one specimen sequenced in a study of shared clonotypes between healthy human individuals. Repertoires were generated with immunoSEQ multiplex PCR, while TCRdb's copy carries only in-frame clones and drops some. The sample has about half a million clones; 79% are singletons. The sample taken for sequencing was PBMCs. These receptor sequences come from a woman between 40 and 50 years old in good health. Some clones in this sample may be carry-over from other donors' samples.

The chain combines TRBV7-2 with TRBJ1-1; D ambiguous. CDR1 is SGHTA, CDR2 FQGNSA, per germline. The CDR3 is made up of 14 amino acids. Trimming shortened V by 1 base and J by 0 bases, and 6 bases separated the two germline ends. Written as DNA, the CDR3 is TGTGCCAGCAGCTTAGTACTGGTGAACACTGAAGCTTTCTTT. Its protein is CASSLVLVNTEAFF.

The CDR3 DNA reads as TGCGCCAGCAGCCAAGATGGGACTAGACACAATGAGCAGTTCTTC. This codes for CASSQDGTRHNEQFF. This sequence joins TRBV4-3 and TRBJ2-1; TRBD2 matches at 8 bases. The CDR3 length is 15 residues. The germline gives CDR1 LGHNA, CDR2 YSLEER. With 0 bases clipped from V and 5 bases from J, the junction kept 3 bases outside the gene matches.

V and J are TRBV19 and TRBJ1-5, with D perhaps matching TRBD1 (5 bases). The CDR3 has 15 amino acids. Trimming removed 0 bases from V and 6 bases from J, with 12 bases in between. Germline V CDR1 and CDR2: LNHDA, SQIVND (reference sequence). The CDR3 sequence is CASSIDSGAGQPQHF. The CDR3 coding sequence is TGTGCCAGTAGTATAGATAGCGGGGCCGGTCAGCCCCAGCATTTT.

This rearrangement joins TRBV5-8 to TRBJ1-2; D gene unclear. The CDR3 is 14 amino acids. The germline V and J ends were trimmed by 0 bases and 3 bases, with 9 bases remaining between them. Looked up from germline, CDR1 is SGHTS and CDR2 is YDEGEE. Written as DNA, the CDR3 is TGTGCCAGCAGCTTGGAGGGTCAGCACTATGGCTACACCTTC. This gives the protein CASSLEGQHYGYTF.